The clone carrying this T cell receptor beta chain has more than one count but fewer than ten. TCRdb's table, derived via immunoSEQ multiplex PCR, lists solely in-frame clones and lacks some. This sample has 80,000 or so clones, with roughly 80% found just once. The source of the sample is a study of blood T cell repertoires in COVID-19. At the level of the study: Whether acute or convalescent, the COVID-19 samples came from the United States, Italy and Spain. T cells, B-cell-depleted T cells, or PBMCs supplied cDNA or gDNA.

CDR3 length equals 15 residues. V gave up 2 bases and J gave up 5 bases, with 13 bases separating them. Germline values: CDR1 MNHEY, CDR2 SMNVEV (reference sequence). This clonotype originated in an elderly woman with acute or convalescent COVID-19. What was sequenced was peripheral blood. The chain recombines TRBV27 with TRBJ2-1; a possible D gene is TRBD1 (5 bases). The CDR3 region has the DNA TGTGCCAGCAGTTTACAGGGCCAGGGCAACAATGAGCAGTTCTTC. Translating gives CASSLQGQGNNEQFF.